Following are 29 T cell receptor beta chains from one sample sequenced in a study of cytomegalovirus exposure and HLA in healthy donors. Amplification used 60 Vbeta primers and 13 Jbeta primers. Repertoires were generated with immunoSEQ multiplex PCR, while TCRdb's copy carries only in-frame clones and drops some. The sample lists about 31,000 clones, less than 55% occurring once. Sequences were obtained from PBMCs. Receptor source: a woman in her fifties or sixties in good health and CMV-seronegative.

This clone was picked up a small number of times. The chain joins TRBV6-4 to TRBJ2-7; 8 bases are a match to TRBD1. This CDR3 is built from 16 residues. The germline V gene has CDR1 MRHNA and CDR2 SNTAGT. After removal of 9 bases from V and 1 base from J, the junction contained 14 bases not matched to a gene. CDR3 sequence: CARGQGASQPSYEQYF. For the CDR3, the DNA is TGTGCCAGGGGTCAGGGGGCGAGCCAACCATCCTACGAGCAGTACTTC.

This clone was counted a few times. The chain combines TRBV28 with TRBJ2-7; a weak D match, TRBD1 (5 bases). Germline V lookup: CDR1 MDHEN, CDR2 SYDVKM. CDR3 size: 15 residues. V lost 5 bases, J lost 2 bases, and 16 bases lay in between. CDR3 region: CASSVVQGPTYEQYF. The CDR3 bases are TGTGCCAGCAGTGTAGTCCAGGGCCCAACCTACGAGCAGTACTTC. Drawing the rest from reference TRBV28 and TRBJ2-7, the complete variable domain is DVKVTQSSRYLVKRTGEKVFLECVQDMDHENMFWYRQDPGLGLRLIYFSYDVKMKEKGDIPEGYSVSREKKERFSLILESASTNQTSMYLCASSVVQGPTYEQYFGPGTRLTVT.

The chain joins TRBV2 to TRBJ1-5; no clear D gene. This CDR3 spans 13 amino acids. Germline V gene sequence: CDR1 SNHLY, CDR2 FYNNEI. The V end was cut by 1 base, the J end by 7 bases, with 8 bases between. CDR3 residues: CASSEDLPQPQHF. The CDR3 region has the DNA TGTGCCAGCAGTGAAGATCTACCCCAGCCCCAGCATTTT. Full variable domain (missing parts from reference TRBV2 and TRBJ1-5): EPEVTQTPSHQVTQMGQEVILRCVPISNHLYFYWYRQILGQKVEFLVSFYNNEISEKSEIFDDQFSVERPDGSNFTLKIRSTKLEDSAMYFCASSEDLPQPQHFGDGTRLSIL.

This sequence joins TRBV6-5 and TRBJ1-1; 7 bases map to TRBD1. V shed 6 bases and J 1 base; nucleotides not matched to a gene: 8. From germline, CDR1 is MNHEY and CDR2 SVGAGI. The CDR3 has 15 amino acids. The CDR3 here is CASSLTGARNTEAFF. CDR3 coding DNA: TGTGCCAGCAGCCTAACAGGGGCCAGGAACACTGAAGCTTTCTTT.

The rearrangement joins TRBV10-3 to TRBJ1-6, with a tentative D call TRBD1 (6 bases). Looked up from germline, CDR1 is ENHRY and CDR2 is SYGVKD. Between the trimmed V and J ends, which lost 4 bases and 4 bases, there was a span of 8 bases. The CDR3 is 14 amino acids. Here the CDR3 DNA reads TGTGCCATCAGTGGGACAGATTATAATTCACCCCTCCACTTT. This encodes CAISGTDYNSPLHF.

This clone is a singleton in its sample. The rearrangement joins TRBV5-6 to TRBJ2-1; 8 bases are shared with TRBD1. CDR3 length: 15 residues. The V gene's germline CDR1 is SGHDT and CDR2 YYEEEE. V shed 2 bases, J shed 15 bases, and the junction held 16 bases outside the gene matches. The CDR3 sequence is CASSLRQGRGLSTFF. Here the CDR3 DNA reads TGTGCCAGCAGCTTAAGACAGGGGAGAGGGCTGTCTACGTTCTTC.

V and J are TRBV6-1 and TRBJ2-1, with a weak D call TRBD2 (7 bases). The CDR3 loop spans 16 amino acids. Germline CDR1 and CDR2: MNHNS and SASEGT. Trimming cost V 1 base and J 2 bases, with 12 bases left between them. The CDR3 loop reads CASSEDGGGPYNEQFF. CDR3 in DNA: TGTGCCAGCAGTGAAGACGGCGGGGGCCCCTACAATGAGCAGTTCTTC.

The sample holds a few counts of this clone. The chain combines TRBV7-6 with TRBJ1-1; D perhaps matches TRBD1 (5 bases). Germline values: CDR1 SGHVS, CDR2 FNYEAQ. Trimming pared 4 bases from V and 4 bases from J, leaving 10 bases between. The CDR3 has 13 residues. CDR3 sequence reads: CASSYTGSTEAFF. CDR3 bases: TGTGCCAGCAGCTATACAGGTAGCACTGAAGCTTTCTTT.

CDR3 protein: CASRGALNAYEQYF. CDR3 nucleotides: TGTGCCAGCAGAGGGGCCCTCAACGCATACGAGCAGTACTTC. V is TRBV7-3 and J is TRBJ2-7, with a weak D call TRBD1 (5 bases). This CDR3 comprises 14 residues. Germline V gene sequence: CDR1 SGHTA, CDR2 FQGTGA. Trimming removed 6 bases at V and 4 bases at J, with 16 bases between.

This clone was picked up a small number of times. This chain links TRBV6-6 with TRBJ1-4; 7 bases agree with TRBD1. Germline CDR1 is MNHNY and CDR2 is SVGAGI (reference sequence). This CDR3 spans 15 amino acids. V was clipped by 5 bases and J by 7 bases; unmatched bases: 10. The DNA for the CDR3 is TGTGCCAGCAGTCCGACGGACAGGTTGGGTGAAAAACTGTTTTTT. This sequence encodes CASSPTDRLGEKLFF.

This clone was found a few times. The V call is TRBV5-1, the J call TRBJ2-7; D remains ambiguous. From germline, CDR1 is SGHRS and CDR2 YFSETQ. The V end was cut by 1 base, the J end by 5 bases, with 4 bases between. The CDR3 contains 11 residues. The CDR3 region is CASSLSDEQYF. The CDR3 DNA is TGCGCCAGCAGCTTGTCAGACGAGCAGTACTTC.

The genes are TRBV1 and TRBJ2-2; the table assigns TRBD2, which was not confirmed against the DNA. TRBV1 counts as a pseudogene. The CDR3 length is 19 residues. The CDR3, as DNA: TGCACCAGCAGCCAAGCCGGGACTAGCGGGGGGGAGCACACCGGGGAGCTGTTTTTT. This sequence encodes CTSSQAGTSGGEHTGELFF.

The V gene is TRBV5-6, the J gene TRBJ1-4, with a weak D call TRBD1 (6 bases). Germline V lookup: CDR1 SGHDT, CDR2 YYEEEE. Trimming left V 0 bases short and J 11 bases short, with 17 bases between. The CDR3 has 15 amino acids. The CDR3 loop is CASSLGGGHGWKLFF. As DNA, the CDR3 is TGTGCCAGCAGCTTGGGCGGGGGACACGGATGGAAACTGTTTTTT. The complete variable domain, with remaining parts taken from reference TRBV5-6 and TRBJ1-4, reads DAGVTQSPTHLIKTRGQQVTLRCSPKSGHDTVSWYQQALGQGPQFIFQYYEEEERQRGNFPDRFSGHQFPNYSSELNVNALLLGDSALYLCASSLGGGHGWKLFFGSGTQLSVL.

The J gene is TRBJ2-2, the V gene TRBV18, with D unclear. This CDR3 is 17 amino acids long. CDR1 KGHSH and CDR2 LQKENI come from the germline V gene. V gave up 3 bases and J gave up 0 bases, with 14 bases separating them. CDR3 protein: CASSPTRSTTNTGELFF. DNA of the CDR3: TGTGCCAGCTCACCGACACGGTCAACCACGAACACCGGGGAGCTGTTTTTT. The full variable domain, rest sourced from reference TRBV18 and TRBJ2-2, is NAGVMQNPRHLVRRRGQEARLRCSPMKGHSHVYWYRQLPEEGLKFMVYLQKENIIDESGMPKERFSAEFPKEGPSILRIQQVVRGDSAAYFCASSPTRSTTNTGELFFGEGSRLTVL.

This CDR3 reads CASSDRGRQGALLYEQYF. The CDR3 nucleotides read TGTGCCAGCAGTGACAGGGGCCGACAGGGGGCACTTCTCTACGAGCAGTACTTC. This rearrangement joins TRBV6-1 to TRBJ2-7, with TRBD1 matching 10 bases. The CDR3 sequence is 18 residues long. J was trimmed by 3 bases and V by 3 bases; bases with no gene match: 14. Germline V gene data show CDR1 as MNHNS and CDR2 as SASEGT.

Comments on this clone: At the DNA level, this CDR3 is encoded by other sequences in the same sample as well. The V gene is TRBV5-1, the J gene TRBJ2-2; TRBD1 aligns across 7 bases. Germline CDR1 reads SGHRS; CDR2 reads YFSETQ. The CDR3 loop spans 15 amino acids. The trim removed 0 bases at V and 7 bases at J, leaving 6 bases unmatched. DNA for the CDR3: TGCGCCAGCAGCTTGGAGGGGGCTACGGTCGGGGAGCTGTTTTTT. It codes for CASSLEGATVGELFF.

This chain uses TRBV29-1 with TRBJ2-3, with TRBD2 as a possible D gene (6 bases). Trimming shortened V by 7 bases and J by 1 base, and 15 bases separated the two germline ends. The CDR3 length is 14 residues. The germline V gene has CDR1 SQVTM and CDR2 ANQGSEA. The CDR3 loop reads CSGSSGLGTDTQYF. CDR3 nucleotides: TGCAGCGGATCTTCGGGACTTGGCACAGATACGCAGTATTTT.

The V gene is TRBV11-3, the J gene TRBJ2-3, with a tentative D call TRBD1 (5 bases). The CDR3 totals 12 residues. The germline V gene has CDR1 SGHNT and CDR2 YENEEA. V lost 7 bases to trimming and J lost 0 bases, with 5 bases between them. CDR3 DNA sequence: TGTGCCAGCAAGGGGAGCACAGATACGCAGTATTTT. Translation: CASKGSTDTQYF.

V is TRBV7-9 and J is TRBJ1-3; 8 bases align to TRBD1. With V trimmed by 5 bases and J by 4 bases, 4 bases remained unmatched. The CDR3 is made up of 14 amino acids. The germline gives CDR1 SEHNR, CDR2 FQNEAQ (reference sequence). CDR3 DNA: TGTGCCAGCAGCCCTCGGACAGGGGGAAACACCATATATTTT. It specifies CASSPRTGGNTIYF.

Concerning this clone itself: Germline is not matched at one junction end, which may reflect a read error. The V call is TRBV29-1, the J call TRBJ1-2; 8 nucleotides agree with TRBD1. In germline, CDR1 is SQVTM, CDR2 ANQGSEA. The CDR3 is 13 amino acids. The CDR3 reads CSVLTRTGSPPDF. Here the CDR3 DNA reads TGCAGCGTCCTCACTAGGACAGGGAGCCCCCCTGACTTC.

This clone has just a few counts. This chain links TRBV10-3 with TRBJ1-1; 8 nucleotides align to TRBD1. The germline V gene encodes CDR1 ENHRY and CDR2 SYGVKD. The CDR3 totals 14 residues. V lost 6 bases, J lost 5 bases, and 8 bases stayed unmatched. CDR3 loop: CAIRAGGAGTEAFF. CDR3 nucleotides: TGTGCCATCAGGGCAGGGGGCGCCGGGACTGAAGCTTTCTTT.

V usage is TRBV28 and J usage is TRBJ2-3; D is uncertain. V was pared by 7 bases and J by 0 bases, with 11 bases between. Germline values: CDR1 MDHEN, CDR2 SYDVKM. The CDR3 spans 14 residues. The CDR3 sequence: CASTHSASTDTQYF. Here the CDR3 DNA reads TGTGCCAGCACCCACAGTGCTAGCACAGATACGCAGTATTTT.

The CDR3 sequence is CASSLLADNEQFF. The CDR3 DNA follows: TGTGCCAGCAGCTTGCTAGCGGACAATGAGCAGTTCTTC. V and J are TRBV7-9 and TRBJ2-1; TRBD2 agrees at 7 bases. CDR1 and CDR2 (germline): SEHNR, FQNEAQ (reference sequence). The CDR3 length is 13 residues. J was trimmed by 5 bases and V by 3 bases; bases with no gene match: 1. Full variable domain (outside the CDR3, taken from reference TRBV7-9 and TRBJ2-1): DTGVSQNPRHKITKRGQNVTFRCDPISEHNRLYWYRQTLGQGPEFLTYFQNEAQLEKSRLLSDRFSAERPKGSFSTLEIQRTEQGDSAMYLCASSLLADNEQFFGPGTRLTVL.

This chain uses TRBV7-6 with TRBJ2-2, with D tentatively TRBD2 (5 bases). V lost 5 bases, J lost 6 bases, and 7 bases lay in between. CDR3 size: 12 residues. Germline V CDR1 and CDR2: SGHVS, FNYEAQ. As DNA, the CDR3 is TGTGCCAGCAGCCCCGGGGCCGGGGAGCTGTTTTTT. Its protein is CASSPGAGELFF.

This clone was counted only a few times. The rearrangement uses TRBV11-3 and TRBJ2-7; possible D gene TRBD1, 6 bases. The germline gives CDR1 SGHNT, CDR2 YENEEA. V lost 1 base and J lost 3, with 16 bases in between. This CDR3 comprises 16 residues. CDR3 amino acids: CASSLVGQWNLYEQYF. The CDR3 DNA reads TGTGCCAGCAGCTTAGTAGGACAGTGGAACCTCTACGAGCAGTACTTC.

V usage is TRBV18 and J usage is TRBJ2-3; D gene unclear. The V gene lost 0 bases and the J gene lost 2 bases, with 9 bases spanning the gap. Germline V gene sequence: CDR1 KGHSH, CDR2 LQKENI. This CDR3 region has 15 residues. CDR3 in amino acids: CASSPPARSTDTQYF. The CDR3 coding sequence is TGTGCCAGCTCACCACCGGCCCGTTCCACAGATACGCAGTATTTT. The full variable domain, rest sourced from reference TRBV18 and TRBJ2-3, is NAGVMQNPRHLVRRRGQEARLRCSPMKGHSHVYWYRQLPEEGLKFMVYLQKENIIDESGMPKERFSAEFPKEGPSILRIQQVVRGDSAAYFCASSPPARSTDTQYFGPGTRLTVL.

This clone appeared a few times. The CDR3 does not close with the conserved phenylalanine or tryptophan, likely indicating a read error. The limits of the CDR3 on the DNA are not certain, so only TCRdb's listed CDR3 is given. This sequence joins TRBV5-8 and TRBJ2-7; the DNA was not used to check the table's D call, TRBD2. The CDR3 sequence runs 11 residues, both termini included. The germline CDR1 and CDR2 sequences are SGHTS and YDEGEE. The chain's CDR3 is CASTRNAGPHT.

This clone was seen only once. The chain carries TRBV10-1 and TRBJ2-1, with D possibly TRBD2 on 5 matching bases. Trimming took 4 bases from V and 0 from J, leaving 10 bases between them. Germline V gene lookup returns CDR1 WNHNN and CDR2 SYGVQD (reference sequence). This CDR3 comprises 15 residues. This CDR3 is CASSGKGASYNEQFF. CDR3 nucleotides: TGCGCCAGCAGTGGGAAGGGAGCCTCCTACAATGAGCAGTTCTTC.

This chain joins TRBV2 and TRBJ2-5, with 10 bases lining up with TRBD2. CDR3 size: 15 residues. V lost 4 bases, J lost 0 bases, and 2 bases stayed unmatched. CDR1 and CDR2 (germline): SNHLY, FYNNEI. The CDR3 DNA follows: TGTGCCAGCAGTGTTAGCGGGGGGTACCAAGAGACCCAGTACTTC. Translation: CASSVSGGYQETQYF.